A selection of T cell receptor beta chains follows, all from one sample in a study of T cell responses to AZD1222 COVID-19 vaccine. The repertoire was sequenced with immunoSEQ multiplex PCR; TCRdb's copy has only in-frame clones and lacks some. Here the sample spans 55,000 to 90,000 clones, roughly 82% being singletons. Sequenced material: peripheral blood, taken on day 0 of AZD1222 vaccination. The receptor set was obtained from an adult in good health. Both conserved end residues are part of each CDR3. The D gene is left open where the match is weak. Clone size is stated in some rows and not others, as once, few, many or a class when expanded.

TRBV7-8	NA	few	TRBJ2-7	TGTGCCAGCAGCTTATACGGGGGTTCCTACGAGCAGTACTTC	CASSLYGGSYEQYF
TRBV7-9	NA	NA	TRBJ2-3	TGTGCCAGCAGCGAGGGCCCGCAAGACACAGATACGCAGTATTTT	CASSEGPQDTDTQYF
TRBV9	NA	few	TRBJ2-7	TGTGCCAGCAGCCTAGCCCCCCAGGGTTCCGAGCAGTACTTC	CASSLAPQGSEQYF
TRBV7-6	NA	NA	TRBJ1-5	TGTGCCAGCAGCTTAGGTAGGGGTCAGCCCCAGCATTTT	CASSLGRGQPQHF
TRBV6-5	TRBD1	NA	TRBJ1-2	TGTGCCAGCAGTTGGACAGGGGCTAACTATGGCTACACCTTC	CASSWTGANYGYTF
TRBV5-6	TRBD1	NA	TRBJ1-2	TGTGCCAGCAGCTTCTTCGACAGGGAAGGCTACACCTTC	CASSFFDREGYTF
TRBV11-2	NA	NA	TRBJ1-2	TGTGCCAGCAGCTTGACGGACGTAGGGGGCTACACCTTC	CASSLTDVGGYTF
TRBV28	NA	NA	TRBJ1-2	TGTGCCAGCAGTCCAGCCGACTCGAACAGGGATTATGGCTACACCTTC	CASSPADSNRDYGYTF
TRBV4-1	NA	NA	TRBJ2-7	TGCGCCAGCAGCCTAGAAGAAGGAGGGACCTACGAGCAGTACTTC	CASSLEEGGTYEQYF
TRBV19	NA	NA	TRBJ1-5	TGTGCCAGTCGGCCGGACAATTATCAGCCCCAGCATTTT	CASRPDNYQPQHF
TRBV7-3	NA	NA	TRBJ2-1	TGTGCCAGCAGCTTAGACGGTGGTGAGCAGTTCTTC	CASSLDGGEQFF
TRBV5-1	NA	NA	TRBJ1-4	TGCGCCAGCACCCCGGGACAAGCAAGTGAAAAACTGTTTTTT	CASTPGQASEKLFF
TRBV27	TRBD1	NA	TRBJ2-7	TGTGCCAGCAGCTTGACAGGGCCCTACGAGCAGTACTTC	CASSLTGPYEQYF
TRBV18	TRBD1	NA	TRBJ2-7	TGTGCCAGCTCACCCTCCGGGACAGGGTCCTACGAGCAGTACTTC	CASSPSGTGSYEQYF
TRBV5-4	NA	few	TRBJ2-3	TGTGCCAGCAGCCCCCGCGGTGGGCGGGCGCTCTCCCCGGTAAGGGATACGCAGTATTTT	CASSPRGGRALSPVRDTQYF
TRBV19	NA	NA	TRBJ1-1	TGTGCCAGCAATGACTGGGGGGTCACTGAAGCTTTCTTT	CASNDWGVTEAFF
TRBV7-8	NA	few	TRBJ1-5	TGTGCCAGCAGCTTAGGTGGGGGCAGGGGTCAGCCCCAGCATTTT	CASSLGGGRGQPQHF
TRBV11-2	NA	NA	TRBJ2-7	TGTGCCAGCAGCTTAGCTAACGCAGGGAGGGAGCAGTACTTC	CASSLANAGREQYF
TRBV13	TRBD2	NA	TRBJ2-3	TGTGCCAGCAGCTTAAGCGGGGGGGCCGGAGATACGCAGTATTTT	CASSLSGGAGDTQYF
TRBV30	NA	NA	TRBJ2-6	TGTGCCTGGATATCGGGCAGGGTCGGGGCCAACGTCCTGACTTTC	CAWISGRVGANVLTF
TRBV7-3	NA	NA	TRBJ1-1	TGTGCCAGCAGCTCAGACCGGCACACTGAAGCTTTCTTT	CASSSDRHTEAFF
TRBV27	TRBD1	NA	TRBJ1-1	TGTGCCAGCAGTAAAGAAAAAAGGACAGGGGCCGGCAACACTGAAGCTTTCTTT	CASSKEKRTGAGNTEAFF
TRBV29-1	NA	NA	TRBJ2-3	TGCAGCGCCTCAAAGGGAAGGGGAGCAGATACGCAGTATTTT	CSASKGRGADTQYF
TRBV9	NA	NA	TRBJ1-3	TGTGCCAGCAGCCCACAGGGTGACACCATATATTTT	CASSPQGDTIYF
TRBV6-5	TRBD1	NA	TRBJ2-1	TGTGCCAGCAGTTACTCGGGGACAGGGGCCGATGAGCAGTTCTTC	CASSYSGTGADEQFF
TRBV3-1/TRBV3-2	NA	NA	TRBJ1-5	TGTGCCAGCAGCCAAGATCCGGGGAACAATCAGCCCCAGCATTTT	CASSQDPGNNQPQHF
TRBV13	NA	NA	TRBJ1-1	TGTGCCAGCAGCCACAGGCAAATCATGAACACTGAAGCTTTCTTT	CASSHRQIMNTEAFF
TRBV7-9	NA	few	TRBJ1-6	TGTGCCAGCAGCTTAGCGCTAGGGGCCAATAATTCACCCCTCCACTTT	CASSLALGANNSPLHF
TRBV2	TRBD1	NA	TRBJ1-6	TGTGCCAGCAGCGATCCCGGGGACAGGGTGGACAATTCACCCCTCCACTTT	CASSDPGDRVDNSPLHF
TRBV11-2	NA	NA	TRBJ2-1	TGTGCCAGCAGCCCGGACTACAATCCGCTCAATGAGCAGTTCTTC	CASSPDYNPLNEQFF
TRBV6-1	NA	NA	TRBJ1-5	TGTGCCAGCAGTGAGAGCCTTAGCAATCAGCCCCAGCATTTT	CASSESLSNQPQHF
TRBV7-2	TRBD1	once	TRBJ1-6	TGTGCCAGCAGTCCCGACAGGGTGAATTCACCCCTCCACTTT	CASSPDRVNSPLHF
TRBV5-1	NA	NA	TRBJ1-2	TGCGCCAGCAGCTTGGATACAGGGCCGGGGGACTACACCTTC	CASSLDTGPGDYTF
TRBV4-2	TRBD2	once	TRBJ2-1	TGTGCCAGCAGCCGATCTGTAGCGGGGGGGAACAATGAGCAGTTCTTC	CASSRSVAGGNNEQFF
TRBV2	NA	NA	TRBJ2-7	TGTGCCAGCAGTGAGGGGGGAAACGAGCAGTACTTC	CASSEGGNEQYF
TRBV4-2	NA	NA	TRBJ1-2	TGTGCCAGCAGCCCTGGGGGCCACGCGGGCTACACCTTC	CASSPGGHAGYTF